The source of this TCR beta chain is a study of PD-1 blockade in classical Hodgkin lymphoma. General study points: Exclusion covered patients beginning nivolumab under 1 year post-ASCT.

The CDR3 covers 14 residues. Germline V gives CDR1 SGHVS, CDR2 FQNEAQ. Trimming cost V 11 bases and J 0 bases, with 14 bases left between them. As concerns this clone: Its matching antigen is unknown.

As to time point: cycle 4 day 1 (C4D1), after five to seven weeks of nivolumab. No patient escaped relapse after autologous stem cell transplantation, and brentuximab vedotin exposure varied. Sequencing used immunoSEQ multiplex PCR; TCRdb keeps in-frame clones, though not all of them. This table holds some 93,000 clones, 83% found once. The sample was peripheral blood mononuclear cells (PBMCs), taken before the fourth cycle of nivolumab. The source of this sequence is a human donor with classical Hodgkin lymphoma. V and J are TRBV7-8 and TRBJ1-3; D is unresolved. The CDR3 bases are TGTGCCTCAGCCCCTAATCACTCTGGAAACACCATATATTTT. Translated: CASAPNHSGNTIYF.